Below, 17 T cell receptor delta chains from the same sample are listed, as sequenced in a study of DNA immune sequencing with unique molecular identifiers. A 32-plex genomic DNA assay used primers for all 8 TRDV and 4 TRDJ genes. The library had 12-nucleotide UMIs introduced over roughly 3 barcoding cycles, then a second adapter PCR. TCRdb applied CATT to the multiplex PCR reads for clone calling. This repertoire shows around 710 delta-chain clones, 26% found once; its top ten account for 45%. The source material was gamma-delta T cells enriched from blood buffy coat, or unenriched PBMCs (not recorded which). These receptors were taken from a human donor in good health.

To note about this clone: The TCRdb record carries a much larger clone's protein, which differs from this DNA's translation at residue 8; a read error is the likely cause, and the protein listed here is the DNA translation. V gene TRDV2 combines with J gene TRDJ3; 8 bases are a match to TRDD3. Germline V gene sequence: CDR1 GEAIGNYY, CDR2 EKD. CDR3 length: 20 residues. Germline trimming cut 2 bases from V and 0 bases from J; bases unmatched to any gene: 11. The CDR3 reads CACDKVLRDTRSWDTRQMFF. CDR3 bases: TGTGCCTGTGACAAAGTACTGAGGGATACGCGCTCCTGGGACACCCGACAGATGTTTTTC.

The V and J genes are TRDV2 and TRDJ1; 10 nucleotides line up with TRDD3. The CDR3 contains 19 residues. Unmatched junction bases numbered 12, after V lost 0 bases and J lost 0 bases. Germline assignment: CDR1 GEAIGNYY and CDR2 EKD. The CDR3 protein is CACDTVGRTGGLHTDKLIF. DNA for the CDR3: TGTGCCTGTGACACCGTAGGGCGTACTGGGGGATTGCACACCGATAAACTCATCTTT.

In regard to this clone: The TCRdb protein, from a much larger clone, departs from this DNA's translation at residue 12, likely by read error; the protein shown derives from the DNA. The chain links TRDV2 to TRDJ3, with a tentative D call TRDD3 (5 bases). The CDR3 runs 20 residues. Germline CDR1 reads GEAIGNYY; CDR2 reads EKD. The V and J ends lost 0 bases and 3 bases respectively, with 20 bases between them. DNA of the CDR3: TGTGCCTGTGACACCTTGGGGACCACGAACGGCTGCTGGGACACCCGACAGATGTTTTTC. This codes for CACDTLGTTNGCWDTRQMFF.

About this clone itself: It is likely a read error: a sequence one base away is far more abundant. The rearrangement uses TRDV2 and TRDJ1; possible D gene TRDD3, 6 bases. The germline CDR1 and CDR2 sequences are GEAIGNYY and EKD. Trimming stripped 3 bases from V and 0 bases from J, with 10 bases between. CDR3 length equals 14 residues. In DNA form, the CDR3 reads TGTGCCTGTGACGAAGTGGGGGACACCGATAAACTCATCTTT. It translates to CACDEVGDTDKLIF.

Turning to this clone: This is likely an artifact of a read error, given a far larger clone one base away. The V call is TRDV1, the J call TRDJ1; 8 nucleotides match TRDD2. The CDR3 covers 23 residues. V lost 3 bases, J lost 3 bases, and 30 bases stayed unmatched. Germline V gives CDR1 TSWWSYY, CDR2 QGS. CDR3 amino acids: CALGDLPRTSYVRGGTYADKLIF. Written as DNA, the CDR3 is TGTGCTCTTGGGGACCTACCAAGGACTTCCTACGTCCGGGGGGGGACGTACGCCGATAAACTCATCTTT.

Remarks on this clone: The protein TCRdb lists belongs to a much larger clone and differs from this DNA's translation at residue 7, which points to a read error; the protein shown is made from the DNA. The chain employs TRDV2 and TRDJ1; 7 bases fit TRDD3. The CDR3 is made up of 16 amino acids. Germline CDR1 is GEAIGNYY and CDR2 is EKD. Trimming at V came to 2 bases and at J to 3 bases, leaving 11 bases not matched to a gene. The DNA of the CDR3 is TGTGCCTGTGACAAGCTGGTGGATACGCAGGCCGATAAACTCATCTTT. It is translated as CACDKLVDTQADKLIF.

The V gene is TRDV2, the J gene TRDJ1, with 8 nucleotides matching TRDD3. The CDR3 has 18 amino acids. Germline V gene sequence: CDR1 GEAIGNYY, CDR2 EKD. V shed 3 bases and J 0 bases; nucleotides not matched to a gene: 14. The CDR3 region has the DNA TGTGCCTGTGACCCTGTACTGGGGGGCCCCCCGTACACCGATAAACTCATCTTT. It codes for CACDPVLGGPPYTDKLIF.

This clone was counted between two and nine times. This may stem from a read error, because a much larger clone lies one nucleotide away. In DNA, the CDR3 is TGTGCCTGTGACGGTATGGGGGATTGCGATAAACTCATCTTT. It is translated as CACDGMGDCDKLIF. The chain links TRDV2 to TRDJ1; TRDD3 matches 8 bases. The CDR3 is 14 residues long. V lost 3 bases, J lost 4 bases, and 6 bases stayed unmatched. CDR1 is GEAIGNYY and CDR2 is EKD in the germline V gene.

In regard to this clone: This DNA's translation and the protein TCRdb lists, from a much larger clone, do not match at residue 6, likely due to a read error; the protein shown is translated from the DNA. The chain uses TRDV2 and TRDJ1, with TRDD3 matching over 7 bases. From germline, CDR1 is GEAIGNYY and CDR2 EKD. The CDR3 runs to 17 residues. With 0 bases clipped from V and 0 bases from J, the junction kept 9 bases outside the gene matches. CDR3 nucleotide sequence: TGTGCCTGTGACACCCACGTGTTGGGGGAGAACACCGATAAACTCATCTTT. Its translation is CACDTHVLGENTDKLIF.

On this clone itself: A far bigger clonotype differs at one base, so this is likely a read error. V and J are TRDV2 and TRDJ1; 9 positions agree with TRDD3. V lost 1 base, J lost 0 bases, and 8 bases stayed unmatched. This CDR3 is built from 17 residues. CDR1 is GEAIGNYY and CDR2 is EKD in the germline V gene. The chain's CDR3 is CACDTLGDGEYTDKLIF. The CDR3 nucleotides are TGTGCCTGTGACACTCTGGGGGATGGAGAGTACACCGATAAACTCATCTTT.

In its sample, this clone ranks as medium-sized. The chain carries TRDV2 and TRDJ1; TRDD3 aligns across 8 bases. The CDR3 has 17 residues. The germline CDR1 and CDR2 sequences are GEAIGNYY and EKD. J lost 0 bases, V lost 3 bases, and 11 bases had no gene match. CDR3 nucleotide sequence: TGTGCCTGTGACCACGTACTGGGGGTTAAGTACACCGATAAACTCATCTTT. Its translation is CACDHVLGVKYTDKLIF.

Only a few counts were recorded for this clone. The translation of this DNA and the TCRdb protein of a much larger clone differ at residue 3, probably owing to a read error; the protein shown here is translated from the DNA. CDR3 DNA: TGTGCCCGTGCCCAACTGGGGGATAGGGACGATAAACTCATCTTT. Translation gives CARAQLGDRDDKLIF. The rearrangement uses TRDV2 and TRDJ1; 11 nucleotides match TRDD3. Looked up from germline, CDR1 is GEAIGNYY and CDR2 is EKD. CDR3 length equals 15 residues. V shed 9 bases and J 4 bases; nucleotides not matched to a gene: 12.

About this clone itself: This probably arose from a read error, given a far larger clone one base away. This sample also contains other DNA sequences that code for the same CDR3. The CDR3 DNA is TGTGCCTGTGACAAAGTGGGGGACACGGATAAACTCATCTTT. This encodes CACDKVGDTDKLIF. The chain joins TRDV2 to TRDJ1; 7 bases match TRDD3. The CDR3 is 14 residues long. CDR1 GEAIGNYY and CDR2 EKD come from the germline V gene.

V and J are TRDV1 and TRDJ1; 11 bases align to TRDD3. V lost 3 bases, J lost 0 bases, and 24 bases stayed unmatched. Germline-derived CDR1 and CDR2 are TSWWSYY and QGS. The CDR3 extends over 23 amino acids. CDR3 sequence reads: CALGDLPPLPKTNWGIYTDKLIF. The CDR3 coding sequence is TGTGCTCTTGGGGACCTACCTCCCCTCCCGAAGACCAACTGGGGGATATACACCGATAAACTCATCTTT.

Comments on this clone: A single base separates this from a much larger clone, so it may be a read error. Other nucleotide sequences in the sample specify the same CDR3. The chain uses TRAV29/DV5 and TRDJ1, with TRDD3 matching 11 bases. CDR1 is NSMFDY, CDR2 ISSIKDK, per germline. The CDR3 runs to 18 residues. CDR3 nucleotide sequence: TGTGCAGCAAGTTGTCCTTCCTTGGCTGGGGGATACACCGATAAACTTATCTTT. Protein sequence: CAASCPSLAGGYTDKLIF.

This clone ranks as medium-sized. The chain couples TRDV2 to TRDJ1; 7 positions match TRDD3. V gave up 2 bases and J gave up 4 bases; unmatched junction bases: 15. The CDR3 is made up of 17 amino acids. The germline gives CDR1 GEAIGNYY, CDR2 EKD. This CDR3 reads CACDIVLGTRFRDKLIF. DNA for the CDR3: TGTGCCTGTGACATTGTACTGGGGACGAGGTTTCGCGATAAACTCATCTTT.

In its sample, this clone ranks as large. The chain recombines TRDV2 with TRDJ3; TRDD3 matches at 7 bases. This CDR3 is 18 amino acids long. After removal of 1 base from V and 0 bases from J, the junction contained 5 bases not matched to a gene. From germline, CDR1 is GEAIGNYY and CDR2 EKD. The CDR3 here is CACDTLLGSSWDTRQMFF. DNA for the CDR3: TGTGCCTGTGACACTCTACTGGGGAGCTCCTGGGACACCCGACAGATGTTTTTC.